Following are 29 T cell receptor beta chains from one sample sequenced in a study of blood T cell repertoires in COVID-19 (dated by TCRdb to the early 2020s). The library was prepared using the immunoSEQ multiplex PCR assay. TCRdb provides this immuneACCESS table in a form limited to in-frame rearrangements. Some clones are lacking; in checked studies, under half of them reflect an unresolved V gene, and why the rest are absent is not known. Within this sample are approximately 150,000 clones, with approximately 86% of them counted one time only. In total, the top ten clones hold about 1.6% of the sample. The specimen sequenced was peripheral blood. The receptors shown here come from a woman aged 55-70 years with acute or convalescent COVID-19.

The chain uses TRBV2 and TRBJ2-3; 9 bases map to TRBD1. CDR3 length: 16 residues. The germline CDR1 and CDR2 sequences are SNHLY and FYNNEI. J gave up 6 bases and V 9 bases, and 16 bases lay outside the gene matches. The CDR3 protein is CASTSQGAHGTDTQYF. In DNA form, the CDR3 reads TGTGCCAGTACCTCACAGGGGGCTCATGGTACGGATACGCAGTATTTT.

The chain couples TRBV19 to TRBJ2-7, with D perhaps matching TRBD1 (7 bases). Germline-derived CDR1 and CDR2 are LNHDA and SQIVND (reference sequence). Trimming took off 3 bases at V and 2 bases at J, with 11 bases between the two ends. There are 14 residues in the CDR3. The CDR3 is CASSIGGGPYEQYF. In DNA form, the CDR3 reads TGTGCCAGTAGTATCGGAGGGGGCCCCTACGAGCAGTACTTC.

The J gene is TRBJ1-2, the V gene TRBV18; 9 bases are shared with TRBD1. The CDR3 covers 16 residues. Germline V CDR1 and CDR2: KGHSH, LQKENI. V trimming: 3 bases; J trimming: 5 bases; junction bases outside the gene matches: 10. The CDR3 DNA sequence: TGTGCCAGCTCACCTCCGACAGGGGGTAATGGTTATGGCTACACCTTC. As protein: CASSPPTGGNGYGYTF. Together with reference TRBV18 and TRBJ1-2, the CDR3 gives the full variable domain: NAGVMQNPRHLVRRRGQEARLRCSPMKGHSHVYWYRQLPEEGLKFMVYLQKENIIDESGMPKERFSAEFPKEGPSILRIQQVVRGDSAAYFCASSPPTGGNGYGYTFGSGTRLTVV.

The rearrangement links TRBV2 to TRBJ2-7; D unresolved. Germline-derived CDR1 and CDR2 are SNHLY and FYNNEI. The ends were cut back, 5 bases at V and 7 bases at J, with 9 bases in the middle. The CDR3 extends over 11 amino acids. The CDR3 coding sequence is TGTGCCAGCAGTTTTCAGTGGGAGCAGTACTTC. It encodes CASSFQWEQYF.

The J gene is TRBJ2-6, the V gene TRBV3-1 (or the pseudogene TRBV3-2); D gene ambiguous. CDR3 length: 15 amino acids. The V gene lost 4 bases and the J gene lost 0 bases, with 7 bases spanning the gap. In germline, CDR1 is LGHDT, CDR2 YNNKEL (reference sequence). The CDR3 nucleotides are TGTGCCAGCAGCCCTTATTCCTCTGGGGCCAACGTCCTGACTTTC. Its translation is CASSPYSSGANVLTF.

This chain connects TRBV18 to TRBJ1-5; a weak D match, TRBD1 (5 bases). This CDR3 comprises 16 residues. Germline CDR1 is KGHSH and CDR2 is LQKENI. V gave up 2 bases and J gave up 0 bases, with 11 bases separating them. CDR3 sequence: CASSPGGTYSNQPQHF. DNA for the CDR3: TGTGCCAGCTCACCAGGGGGGACTTATAGCAATCAGCCCCAGCATTTT.

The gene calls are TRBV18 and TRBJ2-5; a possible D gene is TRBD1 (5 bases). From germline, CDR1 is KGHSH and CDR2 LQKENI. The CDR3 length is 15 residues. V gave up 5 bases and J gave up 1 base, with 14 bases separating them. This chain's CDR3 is CASSTTGAAQETQYF. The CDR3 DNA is TGTGCCAGCTCAACCACAGGCGCAGCCCAAGAGACCCAGTACTTC.

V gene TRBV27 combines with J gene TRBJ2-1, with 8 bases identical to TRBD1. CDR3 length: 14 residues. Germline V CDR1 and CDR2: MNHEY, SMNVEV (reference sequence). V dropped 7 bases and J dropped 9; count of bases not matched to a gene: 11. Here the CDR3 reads CASTPWTGFGEQFF. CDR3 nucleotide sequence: TGTGCCAGCACCCCTTGGACAGGGTTCGGTGAGCAGTTCTTC.

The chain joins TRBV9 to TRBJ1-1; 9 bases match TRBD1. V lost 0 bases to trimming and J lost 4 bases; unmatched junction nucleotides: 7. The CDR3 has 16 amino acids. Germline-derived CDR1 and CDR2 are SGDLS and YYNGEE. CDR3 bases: TGTGCCAGCAGCGTAGGAGGTGGGGACAGGGCCACTGAAGCTTTCTTT. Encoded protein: CASSVGGGDRATEAFF.

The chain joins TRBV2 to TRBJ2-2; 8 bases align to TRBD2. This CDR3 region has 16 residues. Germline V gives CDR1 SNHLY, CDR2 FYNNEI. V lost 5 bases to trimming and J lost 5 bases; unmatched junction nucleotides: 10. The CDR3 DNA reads TGTGCCAGCAGTTTTTCCGGACTAGCCGGGACCGGGGAGCTGTTTTTT. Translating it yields CASSFSGLAGTGELFF.

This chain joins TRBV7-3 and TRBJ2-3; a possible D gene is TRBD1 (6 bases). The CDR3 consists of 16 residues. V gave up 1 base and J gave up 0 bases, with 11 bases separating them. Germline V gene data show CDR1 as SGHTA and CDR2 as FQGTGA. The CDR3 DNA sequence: TGTGCCAGCAGCTTAAACCCCCAGGGGAGCACAGATACGCAGTATTTT. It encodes CASSLNPQGSTDTQYF.

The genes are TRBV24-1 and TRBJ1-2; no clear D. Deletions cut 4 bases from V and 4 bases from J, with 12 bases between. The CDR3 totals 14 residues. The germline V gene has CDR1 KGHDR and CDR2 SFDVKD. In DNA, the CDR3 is TGTGCCACCAGTGACTTTACAACCTCCTATGGCTACACCTTC. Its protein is CATSDFTTSYGYTF.

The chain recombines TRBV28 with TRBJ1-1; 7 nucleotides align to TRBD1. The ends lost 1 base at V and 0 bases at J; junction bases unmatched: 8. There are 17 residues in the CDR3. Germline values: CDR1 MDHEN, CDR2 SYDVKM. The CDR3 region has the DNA TGTGCCAGCAGTTTATTGGGGGCAGGGGGAATGAACACTGAAGCTTTCTTT. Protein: CASSLLGAGGMNTEAFF.

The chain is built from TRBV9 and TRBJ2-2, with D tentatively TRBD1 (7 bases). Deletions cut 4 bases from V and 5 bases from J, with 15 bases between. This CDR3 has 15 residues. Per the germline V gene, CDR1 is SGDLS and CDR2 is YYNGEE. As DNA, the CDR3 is TGTGCCAGCAGCTTACGGGACAGCGGGACCGGGGAGCTGTTTTTT. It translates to CASSLRDSGTGELFF. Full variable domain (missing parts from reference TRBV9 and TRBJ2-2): DSGVTQTPKHLITATGQRVTLRCSPRSGDLSVYWYQQSLDQGLQFLIQYYNGEERAKGNILERFSAQQFPDLHSELNLSSLELGDSALYFCASSLRDSGTGELFFGEGSRLTVL.

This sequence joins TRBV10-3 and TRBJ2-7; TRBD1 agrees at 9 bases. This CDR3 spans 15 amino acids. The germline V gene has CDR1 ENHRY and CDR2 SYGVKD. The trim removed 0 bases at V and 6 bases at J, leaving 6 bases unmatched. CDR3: CAISESGTGISEQYF. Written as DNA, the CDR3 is TGTGCCATCAGTGAGTCGGGGACAGGGATTTCCGAGCAGTACTTC.

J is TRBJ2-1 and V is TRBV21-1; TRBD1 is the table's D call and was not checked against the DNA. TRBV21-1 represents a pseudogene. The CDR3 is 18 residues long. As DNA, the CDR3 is TGTGCCAGCAGCAAGCTCCCTTTTGGGACAGTCCCCTACAATGAGCAGTTCTTC. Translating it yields CASSKLPFGTVPYNEQFF.

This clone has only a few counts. The CDR3 nucleotides are TGTGCCAGCAGCATTCGACTGAGCGAGCAGTACTTC. It translates to CASSIRLSEQYF. This chain uses TRBV3-1 (or the pseudogene TRBV3-2) with TRBJ2-7; no definite D call. Germline loops: CDR1 LGHDT, CDR2 YNNKEL (reference sequence). The V end was cut by 5 bases, the J end by 6 bases, with 11 bases between. The CDR3 runs to 12 residues.

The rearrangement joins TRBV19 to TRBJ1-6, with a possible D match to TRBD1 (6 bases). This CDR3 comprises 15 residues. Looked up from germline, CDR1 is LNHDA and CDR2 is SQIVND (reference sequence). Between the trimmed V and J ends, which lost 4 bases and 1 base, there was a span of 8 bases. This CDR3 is CASSSTGSYNSPLHF. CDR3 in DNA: TGTGCCAGTAGTAGCACAGGGTCCTATAATTCACCCCTCCACTTT.

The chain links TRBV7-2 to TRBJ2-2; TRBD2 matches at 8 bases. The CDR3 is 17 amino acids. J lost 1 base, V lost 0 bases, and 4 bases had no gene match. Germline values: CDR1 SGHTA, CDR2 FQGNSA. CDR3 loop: CASSLAVAGMNTGELFF. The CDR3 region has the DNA TGTGCCAGCAGCTTAGCGGTAGCGGGGATGAACACCGGGGAGCTGTTTTTT.

For the CDR3, the DNA is TGTGCCAGCAGTCTCCGACTAGCGGGGGGCCGAGAGCAGTTCTTC. Translating it yields CASSLRLAGGREQFF. The chain uses TRBV6-2 or TRBV6-3 and TRBJ2-1; 13 nucleotides match TRBD2. Trimming cost V 5 bases and J 10 bases; bases outside gene matches: 8. The CDR3 runs 15 residues. Per germline, CDR1 MNHEY and CDR2 SVGEGT.

The CDR3 protein is CASSSPPGLSSGANVLTF. The CDR3 region has the DNA TGTGCCAGCAGCTCACCGCCGGGACTGAGCTCTGGGGCCAACGTCCTGACTTTC. The chain recombines TRBV7-9 with TRBJ2-6; maybe TRBD2 (6 bases). CDR1 and CDR2 from the germline V gene are SEHNR and FQNEAQ (reference sequence). This CDR3 is 18 amino acids long. Trimming stripped 4 bases from V and 0 bases from J, with 16 bases between. Full variable domain (outside the CDR3, taken from reference TRBV7-9 and TRBJ2-6): DTGVSQNPRHKITKRGQNVTFRCDPISEHNRLYWYRQTLGQGPEFLTYFQNEAQLEKSRLLSDRFSAERPKGSFSTLEIQRTEQGDSAMYLCASSSPPGLSSGANVLTFGAGSRLTVL.

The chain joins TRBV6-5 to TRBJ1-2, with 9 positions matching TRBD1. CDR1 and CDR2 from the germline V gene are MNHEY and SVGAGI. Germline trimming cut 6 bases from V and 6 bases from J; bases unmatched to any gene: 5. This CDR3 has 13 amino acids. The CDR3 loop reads CASRGQGIDGYTF. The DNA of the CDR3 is TGTGCCAGCAGGGGACAGGGTATTGATGGCTACACCTTC.

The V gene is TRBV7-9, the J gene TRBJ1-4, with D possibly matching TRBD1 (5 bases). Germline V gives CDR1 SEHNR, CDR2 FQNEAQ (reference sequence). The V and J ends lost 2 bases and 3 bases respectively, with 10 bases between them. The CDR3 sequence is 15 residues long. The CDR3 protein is CASSLTAGSNEKLFF. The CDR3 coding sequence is TGTGCCAGCAGCTTAACGGCAGGGTCTAATGAAAAACTGTTTTTT. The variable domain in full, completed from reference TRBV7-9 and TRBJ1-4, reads DTGVSQNPRHKITKRGQNVTFRCDPISEHNRLYWYRQTLGQGPEFLTYFQNEAQLEKSRLLSDRFSAERPKGSFSTLEIQRTEQGDSAMYLCASSLTAGSNEKLFFGSGTQLSVL.

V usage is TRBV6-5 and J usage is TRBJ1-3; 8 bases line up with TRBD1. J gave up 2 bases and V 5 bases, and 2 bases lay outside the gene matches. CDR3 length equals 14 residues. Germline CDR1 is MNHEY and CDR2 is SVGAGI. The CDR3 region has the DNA TGTGCCAGCAGTCCGACAGGGGCTGGAAACACCATATATTTT. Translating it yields CASSPTGAGNTIYF.

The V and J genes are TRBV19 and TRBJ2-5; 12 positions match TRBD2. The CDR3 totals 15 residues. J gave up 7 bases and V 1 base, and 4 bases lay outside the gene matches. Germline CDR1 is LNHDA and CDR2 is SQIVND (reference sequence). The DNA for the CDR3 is TGTGCCAGTAGTATAGTGTCTAGCGGGGGGGGGACCCAGTACTTC. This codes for CASSIVSSGGGTQYF. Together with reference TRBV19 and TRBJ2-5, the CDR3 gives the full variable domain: DGGITQSPKYLFRKEGQNVTLSCEQNLNHDAMYWYRQDPGQGLRLIYYSQIVNDFQKGDIAEGYSVSREKKESFPLTVTSAQKNPTAFYLCASSIVSSGGGTQYFGPGTRLLVL.

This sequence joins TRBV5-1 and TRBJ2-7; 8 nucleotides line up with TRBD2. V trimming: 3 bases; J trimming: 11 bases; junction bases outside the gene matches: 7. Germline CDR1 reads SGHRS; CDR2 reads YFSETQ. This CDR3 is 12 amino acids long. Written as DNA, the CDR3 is TGCGCCAGCAGCTCCTCTAGCGGGCCCGAGTACTTC. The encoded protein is CASSSSSGPEYF.

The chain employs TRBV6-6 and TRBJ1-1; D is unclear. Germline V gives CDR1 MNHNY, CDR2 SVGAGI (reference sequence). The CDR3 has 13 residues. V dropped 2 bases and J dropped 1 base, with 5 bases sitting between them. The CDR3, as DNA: TGTGCCAGCAGTTACCCATCGAACACTGAAGCTTTCTTT. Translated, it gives CASSYPSNTEAFF.

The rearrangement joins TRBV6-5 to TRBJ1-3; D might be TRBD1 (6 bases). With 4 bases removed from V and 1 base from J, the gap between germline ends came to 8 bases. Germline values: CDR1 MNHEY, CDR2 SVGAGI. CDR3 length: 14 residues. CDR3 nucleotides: TGTGCCAGCAGTTGGGACACGTCTGGAAACACCATATATTTT. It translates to CASSWDTSGNTIYF.

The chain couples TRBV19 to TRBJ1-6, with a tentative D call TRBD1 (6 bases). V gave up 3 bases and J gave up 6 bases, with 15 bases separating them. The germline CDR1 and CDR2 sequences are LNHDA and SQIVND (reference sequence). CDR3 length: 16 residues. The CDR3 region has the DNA TGTGCCAGTAGTATCATACCGGGACAAAGTAATTCACCCCTCCACTTT. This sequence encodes CASSIIPGQSNSPLHF.